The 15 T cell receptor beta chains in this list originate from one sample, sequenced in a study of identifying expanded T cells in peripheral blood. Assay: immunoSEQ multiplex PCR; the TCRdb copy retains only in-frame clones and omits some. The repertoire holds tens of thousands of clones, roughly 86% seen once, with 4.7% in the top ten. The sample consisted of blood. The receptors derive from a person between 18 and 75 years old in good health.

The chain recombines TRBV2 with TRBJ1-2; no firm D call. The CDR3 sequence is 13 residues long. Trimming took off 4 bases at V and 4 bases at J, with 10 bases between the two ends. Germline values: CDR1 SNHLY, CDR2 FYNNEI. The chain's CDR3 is CASSGVVSYGYTF. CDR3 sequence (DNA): TGTGCCAGCAGTGGCGTCGTTAGCTATGGCTACACCTTC.

The CDR3 DNA reads TGCGCCAGCAGCTTGGACCCAGGGAATGAGCAGTTCTTC. Its translation is CASSLDPGNEQFF. The chain has TRBV5-1 and TRBJ2-1; perhaps TRBD1 as D (5 bases). Trimming removed 0 bases at V and 7 bases at J, with 8 bases between. CDR3 length: 13 residues. Germline V lookup: CDR1 SGHRS, CDR2 YFSETQ.

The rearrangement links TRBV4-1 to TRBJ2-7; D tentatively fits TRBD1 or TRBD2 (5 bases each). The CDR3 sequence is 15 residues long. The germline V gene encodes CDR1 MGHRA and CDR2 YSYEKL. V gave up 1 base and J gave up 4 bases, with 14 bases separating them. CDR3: CASSQGDLAPYEQYF. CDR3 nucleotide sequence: TGCGCCAGCAGCCAAGGGGACCTAGCCCCTTACGAGCAGTACTTC.

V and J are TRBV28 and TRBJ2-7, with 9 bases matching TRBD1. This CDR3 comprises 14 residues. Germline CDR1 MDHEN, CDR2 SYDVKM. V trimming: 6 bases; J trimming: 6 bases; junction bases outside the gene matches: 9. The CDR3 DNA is TGTGCCAGCAGCGTAATAACAGGGGGCCGCGAGCAGTACTTC. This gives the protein CASSVITGGREQYF.

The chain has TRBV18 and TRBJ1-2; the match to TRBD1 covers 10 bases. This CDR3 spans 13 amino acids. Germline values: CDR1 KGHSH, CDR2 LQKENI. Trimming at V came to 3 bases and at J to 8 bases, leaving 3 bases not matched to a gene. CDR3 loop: CASSPDRGQGYTF. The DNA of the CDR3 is TGTGCCAGCTCACCCGACAGGGGGCAAGGCTACACCTTC.

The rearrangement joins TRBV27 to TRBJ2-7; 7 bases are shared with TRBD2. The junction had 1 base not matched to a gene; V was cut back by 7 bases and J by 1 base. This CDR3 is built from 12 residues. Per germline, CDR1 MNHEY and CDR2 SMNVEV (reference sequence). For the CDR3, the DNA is TGTGCCAGCACTAGCGGTTCCTACGAGCAGTACTTC. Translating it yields CASTSGSYEQYF.

This chain's CDR3 is CASSDIPRAKNIQYF. The CDR3 bases are TGTGCCAGCAGTGACATCCCCCGAGCCAAAAACATTCAGTACTTC. V gene TRBV6-1 combines with J gene TRBJ2-4; no clear D gene. V lost 3 bases and J 0 bases, leaving 9 bases between the germline ends. The germline V gene encodes CDR1 MNHNS and CDR2 SASEGT. This CDR3 region has 15 residues.

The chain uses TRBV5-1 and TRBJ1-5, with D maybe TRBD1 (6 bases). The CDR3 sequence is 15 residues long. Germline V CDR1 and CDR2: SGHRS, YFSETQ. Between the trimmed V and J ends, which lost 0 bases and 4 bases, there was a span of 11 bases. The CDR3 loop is CASSLVAGANQPQHF. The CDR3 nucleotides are TGCGCCAGCAGCTTGGTCGCGGGGGCTAATCAGCCCCAGCATTTT. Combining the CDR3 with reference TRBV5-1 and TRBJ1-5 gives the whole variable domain KAGVTQTPRYLIKTRGQQVTLSCSPISGHRSVSWYQQTPGQGLQFLFEYFSETQRNKGNFPGRFSGRQFSNSRSEMNVSTLELGDSALYLCASSLVAGANQPQHFGDGTRLSIL.

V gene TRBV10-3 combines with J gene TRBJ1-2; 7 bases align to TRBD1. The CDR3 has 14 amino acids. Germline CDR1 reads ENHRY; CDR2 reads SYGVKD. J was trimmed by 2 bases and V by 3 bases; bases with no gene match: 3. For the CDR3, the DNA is TGTGCCATCAGTGACGGACAGGCAAACTATGGCTACACCTTC. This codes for CAISDGQANYGYTF.

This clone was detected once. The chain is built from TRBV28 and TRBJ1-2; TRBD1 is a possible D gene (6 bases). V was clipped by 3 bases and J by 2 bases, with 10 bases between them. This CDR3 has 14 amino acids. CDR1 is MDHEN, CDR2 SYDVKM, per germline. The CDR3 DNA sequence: TGTGCCAGCAGTTTTAGCCAGGGGAACTATGGCTACACCTTC. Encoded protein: CASSFSQGNYGYTF.

CDR3 residues: CASSSPPGQGAHGNGYTF. In nucleotides, the CDR3 is TGTGCCAGCAGTTCCCCACCGGGACAGGGGGCGCACGGAAATGGCTACACCTTC. The chain joins TRBV2 to TRBJ1-2, with 12 bases matching TRBD1. V lost 5 bases and J lost 6; bases outside the gene matches: 16. Per germline, CDR1 SNHLY and CDR2 FYNNEI. The CDR3 consists of 18 residues.

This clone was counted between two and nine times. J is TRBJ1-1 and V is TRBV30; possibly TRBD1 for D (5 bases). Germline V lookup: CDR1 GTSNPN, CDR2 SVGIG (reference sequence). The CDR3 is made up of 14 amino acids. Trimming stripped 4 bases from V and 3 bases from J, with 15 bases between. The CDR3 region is CAWTPQGFYTEAFF. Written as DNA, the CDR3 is TGTGCCTGGACTCCTCAGGGATTCTACACTGAAGCTTTCTTT.

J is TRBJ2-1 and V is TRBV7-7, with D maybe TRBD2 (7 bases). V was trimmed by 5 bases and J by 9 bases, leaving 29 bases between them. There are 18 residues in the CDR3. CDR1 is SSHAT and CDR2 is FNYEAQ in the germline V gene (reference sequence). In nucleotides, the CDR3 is TGTGCCAGCAGCCCTTTTCCTCGACGCGGGGGCCAAAGGGGTGAGCAGTTCTTC. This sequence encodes CASSPFPRRGGQRGEQFF.

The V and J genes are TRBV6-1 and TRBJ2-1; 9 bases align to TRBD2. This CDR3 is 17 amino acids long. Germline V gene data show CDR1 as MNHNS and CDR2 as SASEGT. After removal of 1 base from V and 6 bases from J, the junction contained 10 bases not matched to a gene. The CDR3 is CASSEVEASGIPNEQFF. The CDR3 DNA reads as TGTGCCAGCAGTGAAGTAGAGGCTAGCGGGATTCCCAATGAGCAGTTCTTC.

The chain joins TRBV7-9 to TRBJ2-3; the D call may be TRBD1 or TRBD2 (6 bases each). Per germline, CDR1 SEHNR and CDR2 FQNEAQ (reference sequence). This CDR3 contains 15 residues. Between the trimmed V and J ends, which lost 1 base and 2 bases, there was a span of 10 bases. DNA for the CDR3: TGTGCCAGCAGCTTAGAGGGGGGACCCACAGATACGCAGTATTTT. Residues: CASSLEGGPTDTQYF.